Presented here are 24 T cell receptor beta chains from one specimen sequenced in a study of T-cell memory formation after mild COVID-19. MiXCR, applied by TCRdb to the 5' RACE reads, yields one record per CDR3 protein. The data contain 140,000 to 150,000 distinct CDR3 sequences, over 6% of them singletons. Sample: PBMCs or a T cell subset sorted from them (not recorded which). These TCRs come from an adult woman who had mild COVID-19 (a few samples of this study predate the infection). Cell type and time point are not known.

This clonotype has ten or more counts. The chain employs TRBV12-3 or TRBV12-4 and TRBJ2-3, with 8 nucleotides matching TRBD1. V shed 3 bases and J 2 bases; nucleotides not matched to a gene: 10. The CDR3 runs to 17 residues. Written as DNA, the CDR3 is TGTGCCAGCAGTTTCCCCCGGACAGGGACCGCCACAGATACGCAGTATTTT. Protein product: CASSFPRTGTATDTQYF.

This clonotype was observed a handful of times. Here the CDR3 reads CATSRYKTLTQYF. DNA for the CDR3: TGTGCCACCAGCAGATATAAGACACTGACGCAGTATTTT. The rearrangement joins TRBV15 to TRBJ2-3; D is ambiguous. The CDR3 consists of 13 residues. Looked up from germline, CDR1 is LNHNV and CDR2 is YYDKDF (reference sequence). V was pared by 2 bases and J by 9 bases, with 12 bases between.

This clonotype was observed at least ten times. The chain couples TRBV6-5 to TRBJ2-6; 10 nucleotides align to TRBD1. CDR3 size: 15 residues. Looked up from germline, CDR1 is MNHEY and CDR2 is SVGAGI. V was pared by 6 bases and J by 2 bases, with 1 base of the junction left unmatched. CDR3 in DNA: TGTGCCAGCAGAGGGACAGGGGCTGGGGCCAACGTCCTGACTTTC. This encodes CASRGTGAGANVLTF.

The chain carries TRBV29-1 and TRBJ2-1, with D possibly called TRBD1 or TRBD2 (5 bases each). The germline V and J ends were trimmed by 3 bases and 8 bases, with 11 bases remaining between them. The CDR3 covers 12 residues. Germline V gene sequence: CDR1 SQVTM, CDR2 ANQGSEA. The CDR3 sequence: CSVESGSDEQFF. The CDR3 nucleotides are TGCAGCGTTGAGTCAGGGAGCGATGAGCAGTTCTTC.

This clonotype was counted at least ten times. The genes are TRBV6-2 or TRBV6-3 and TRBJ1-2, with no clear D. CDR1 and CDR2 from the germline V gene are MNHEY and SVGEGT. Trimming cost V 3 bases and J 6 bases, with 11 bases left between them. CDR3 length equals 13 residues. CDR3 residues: CASSYGSVDGYTF. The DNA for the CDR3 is TGTGCCAGCAGTTATGGGTCAGTCGATGGCTACACCTTC.

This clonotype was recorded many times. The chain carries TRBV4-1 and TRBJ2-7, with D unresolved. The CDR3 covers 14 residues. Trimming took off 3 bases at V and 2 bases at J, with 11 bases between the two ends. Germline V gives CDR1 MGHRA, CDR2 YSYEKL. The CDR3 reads CASSHDKGTYEQYF. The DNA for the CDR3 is TGCGCCAGCAGCCATGATAAAGGGACCTACGAGCAGTACTTC.

The CDR3 region is CASAITSYEQYF. The CDR3, as DNA: TGTGCCAGCGCCATAACTTCGTACGAGCAGTACTTC. This chain connects TRBV12-3 or TRBV12-4 to TRBJ2-7; D uncertain. This CDR3 spans 12 amino acids. V was pared by 8 bases and J by 4 bases, with 12 bases between.

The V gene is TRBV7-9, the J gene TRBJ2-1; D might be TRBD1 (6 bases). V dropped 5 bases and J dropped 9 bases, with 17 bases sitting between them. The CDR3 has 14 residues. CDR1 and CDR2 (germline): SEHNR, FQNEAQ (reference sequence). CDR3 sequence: CASSNTGRLGEQFF. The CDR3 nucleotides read TGTGCCAGCAGCAACACAGGGAGATTGGGTGAGCAGTTCTTC. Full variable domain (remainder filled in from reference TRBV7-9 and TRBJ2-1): DTGVSQNPRHKITKRGQNVTFRCDPISEHNRLYWYRQTLGQGPEFLTYFQNEAQLEKSRLLSDRFSAERPKGSFSTLEIQRTEQGDSAMYLCASSNTGRLGEQFFGPGTRLTVL.

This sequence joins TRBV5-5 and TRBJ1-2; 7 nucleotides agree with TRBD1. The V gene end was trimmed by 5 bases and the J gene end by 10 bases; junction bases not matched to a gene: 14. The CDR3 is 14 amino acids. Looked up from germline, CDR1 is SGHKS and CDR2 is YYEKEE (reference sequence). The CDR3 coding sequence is TGTGCCAGCAGAGTCCAGTTCTCTCAGGGGGACTACACCTTC. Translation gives CASRVQFSQGDYTF.

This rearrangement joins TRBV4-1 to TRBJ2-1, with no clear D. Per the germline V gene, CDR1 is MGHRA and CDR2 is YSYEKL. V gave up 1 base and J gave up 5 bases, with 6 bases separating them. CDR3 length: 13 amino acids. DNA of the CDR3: TGCGCCAGCAGCCAAGGGAGACACAATGAGCAGTTCTTC. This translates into CASSQGRHNEQFF.

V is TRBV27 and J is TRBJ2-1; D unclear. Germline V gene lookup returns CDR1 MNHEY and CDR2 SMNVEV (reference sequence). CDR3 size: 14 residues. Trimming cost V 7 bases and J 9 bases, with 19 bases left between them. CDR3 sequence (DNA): TGTGCCAGCACCGCCCTGGCGACTCGTGGTGAGCAGTTCTTC. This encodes CASTALATRGEQFF.

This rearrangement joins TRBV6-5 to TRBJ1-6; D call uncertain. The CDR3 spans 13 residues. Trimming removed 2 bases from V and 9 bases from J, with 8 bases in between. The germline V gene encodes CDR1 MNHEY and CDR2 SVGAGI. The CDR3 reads CASSYEAPSPLHF. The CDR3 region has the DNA TGTGCCAGCAGTTACGAGGCCCCTTCACCCCTCCACTTT.

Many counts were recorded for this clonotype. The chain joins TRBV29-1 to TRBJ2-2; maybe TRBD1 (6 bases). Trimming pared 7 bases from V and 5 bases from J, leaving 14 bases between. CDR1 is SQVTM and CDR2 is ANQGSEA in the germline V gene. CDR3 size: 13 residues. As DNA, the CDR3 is TGCAGCGGAGGACAGTCTTCTACCGGGGAGCTGTTTTTT. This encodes CSGGQSSTGELFF.

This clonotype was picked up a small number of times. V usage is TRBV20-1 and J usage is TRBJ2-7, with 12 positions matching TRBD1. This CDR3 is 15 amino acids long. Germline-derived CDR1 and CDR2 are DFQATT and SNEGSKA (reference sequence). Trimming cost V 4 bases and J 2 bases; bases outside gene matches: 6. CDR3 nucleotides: TGCAGTGCTACAATGGGACAGGGGGCGGCCTACGAGCAGTACTTC. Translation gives CSATMGQGAAYEQYF.

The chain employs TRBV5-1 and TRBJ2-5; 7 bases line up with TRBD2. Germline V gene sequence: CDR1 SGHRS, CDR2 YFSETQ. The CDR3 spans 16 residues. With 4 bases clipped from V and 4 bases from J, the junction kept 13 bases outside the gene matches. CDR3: CASSNIPAGVGETQYF. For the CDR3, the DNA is TGCGCCAGCAGCAATATCCCTGCGGGAGTTGGAGAGACCCAGTACTTC.

In DNA, the CDR3 is TGTGCCAGCAGTTCGGGAACCAATGAGCAGTTCTTC. The encoded protein is CASSSGTNEQFF. The V gene is TRBV6-5, the J gene TRBJ2-1; D perhaps matches TRBD2 (5 bases). CDR1 and CDR2 (germline): MNHEY, SVGAGI. CDR3 length equals 12 residues. Trimming stripped 4 bases from V and 6 bases from J, with 7 bases between.

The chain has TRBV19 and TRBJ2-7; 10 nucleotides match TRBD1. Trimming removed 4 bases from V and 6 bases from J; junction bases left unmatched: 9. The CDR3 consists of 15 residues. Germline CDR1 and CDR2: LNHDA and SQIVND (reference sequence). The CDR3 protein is CASSRPGTGVAEQYF. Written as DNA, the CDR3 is TGTGCCAGTAGTAGACCCGGGACAGGGGTCGCCGAGCAGTACTTC. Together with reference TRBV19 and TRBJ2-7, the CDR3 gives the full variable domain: DGGITQSPKYLFRKEGQNVTLSCEQNLNHDAMYWYRQDPGQGLRLIYYSQIVNDFQKGDIAEGYSVSREKKESFPLTVTSAQKNPTAFYLCASSRPGTGVAEQYFGPGTRLTVT.

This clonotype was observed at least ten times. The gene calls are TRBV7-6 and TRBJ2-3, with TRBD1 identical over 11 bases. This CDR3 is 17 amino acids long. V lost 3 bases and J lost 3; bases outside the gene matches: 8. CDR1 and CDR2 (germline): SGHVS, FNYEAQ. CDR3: CASSFRGRDRGTDTQYF. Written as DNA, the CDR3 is TGTGCCAGCAGCTTTAGAGGGCGGGACAGGGGGACAGATACGCAGTATTTT. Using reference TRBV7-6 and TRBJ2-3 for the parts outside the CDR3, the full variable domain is GAGVSQSPRYKVTKRGQDVALRCDPISGHVSLYWYRQALGQGPEFLTYFNYEAQQDKSGLPNDRFSAERPEGSISTLTIQRTEQRDSAMYRCASSFRGRDRGTDTQYFGPGTRLTVL.

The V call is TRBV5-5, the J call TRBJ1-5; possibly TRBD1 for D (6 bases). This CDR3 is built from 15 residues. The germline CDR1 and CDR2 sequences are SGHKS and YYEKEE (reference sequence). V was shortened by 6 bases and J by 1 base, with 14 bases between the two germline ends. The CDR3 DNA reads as TGTGCCAGCACCCGCGGGCAGGGGAGCAATCAGCCCCAGCATTTT. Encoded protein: CASTRGQGSNQPQHF.

CDR3 in DNA: TGTGCCAGCAGCCATGTTATTACCCATGAGCAGTTCTTC. Its protein is CASSHVITHEQFF. The chain has TRBV14 and TRBJ2-1; D call uncertain. Trimming removed 3 bases from V and 8 bases from J, with 11 bases in between. Germline CDR1 SGHDN, CDR2 FVKESK. The CDR3 has 13 residues.

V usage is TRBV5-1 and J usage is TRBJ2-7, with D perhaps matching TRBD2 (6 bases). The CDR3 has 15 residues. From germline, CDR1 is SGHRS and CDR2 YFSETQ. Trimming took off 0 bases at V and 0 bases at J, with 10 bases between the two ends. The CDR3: CASSLVGGSSYEQYF. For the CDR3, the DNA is TGCGCCAGCAGCTTGGTCGGGGGTTCCTCCTACGAGCAGTACTTC.

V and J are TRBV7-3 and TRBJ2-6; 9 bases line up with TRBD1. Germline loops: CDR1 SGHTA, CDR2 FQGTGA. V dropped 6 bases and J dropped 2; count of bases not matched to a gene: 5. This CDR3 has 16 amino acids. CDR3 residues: CASSLTGGAGANVLTF. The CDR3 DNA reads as TGTGCCAGCAGTCTCACAGGGGGCGCTGGGGCCAACGTCCTGACTTTC. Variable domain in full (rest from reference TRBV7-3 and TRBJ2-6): GAGVSQTPSNKVTEKGKYVELRCDPISGHTALYWYRQSLGQGPEFLIYFQGTGAADDSGLPNDRFFAVRPEGSVSTLKIQRTERGDSAVYLCASSLTGGAGANVLTFGAGSRLTVL.

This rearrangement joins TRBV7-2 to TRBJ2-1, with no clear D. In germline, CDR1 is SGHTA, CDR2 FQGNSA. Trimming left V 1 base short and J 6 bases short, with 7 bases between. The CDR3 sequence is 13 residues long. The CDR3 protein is CASSLVLSNEQFF. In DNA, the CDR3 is TGTGCCAGCAGCTTAGTTTTAAGCAATGAGCAGTTCTTC.

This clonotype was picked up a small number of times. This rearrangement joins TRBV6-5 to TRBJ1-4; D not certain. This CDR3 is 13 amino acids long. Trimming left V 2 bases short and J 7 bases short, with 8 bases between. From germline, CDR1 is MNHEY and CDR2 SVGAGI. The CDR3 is CASSYDSGEKLFF. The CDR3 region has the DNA TGTGCCAGCAGTTACGACTCCGGTGAAAAACTGTTTTTT.